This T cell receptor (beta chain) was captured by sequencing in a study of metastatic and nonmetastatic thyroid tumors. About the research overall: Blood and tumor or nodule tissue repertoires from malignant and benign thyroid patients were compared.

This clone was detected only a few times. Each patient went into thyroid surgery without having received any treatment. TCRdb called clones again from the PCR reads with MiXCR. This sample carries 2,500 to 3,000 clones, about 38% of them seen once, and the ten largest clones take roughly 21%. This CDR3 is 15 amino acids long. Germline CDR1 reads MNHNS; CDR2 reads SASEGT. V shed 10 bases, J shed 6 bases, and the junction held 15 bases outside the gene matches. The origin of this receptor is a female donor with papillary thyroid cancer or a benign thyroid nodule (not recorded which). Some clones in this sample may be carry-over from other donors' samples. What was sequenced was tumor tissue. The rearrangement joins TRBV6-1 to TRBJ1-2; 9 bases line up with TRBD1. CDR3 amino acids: CATLPLTGGNNGYTF. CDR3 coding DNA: TGTGCCACCCTACCATTGACAGGGGGAAATAATGGCTACACCTTC.